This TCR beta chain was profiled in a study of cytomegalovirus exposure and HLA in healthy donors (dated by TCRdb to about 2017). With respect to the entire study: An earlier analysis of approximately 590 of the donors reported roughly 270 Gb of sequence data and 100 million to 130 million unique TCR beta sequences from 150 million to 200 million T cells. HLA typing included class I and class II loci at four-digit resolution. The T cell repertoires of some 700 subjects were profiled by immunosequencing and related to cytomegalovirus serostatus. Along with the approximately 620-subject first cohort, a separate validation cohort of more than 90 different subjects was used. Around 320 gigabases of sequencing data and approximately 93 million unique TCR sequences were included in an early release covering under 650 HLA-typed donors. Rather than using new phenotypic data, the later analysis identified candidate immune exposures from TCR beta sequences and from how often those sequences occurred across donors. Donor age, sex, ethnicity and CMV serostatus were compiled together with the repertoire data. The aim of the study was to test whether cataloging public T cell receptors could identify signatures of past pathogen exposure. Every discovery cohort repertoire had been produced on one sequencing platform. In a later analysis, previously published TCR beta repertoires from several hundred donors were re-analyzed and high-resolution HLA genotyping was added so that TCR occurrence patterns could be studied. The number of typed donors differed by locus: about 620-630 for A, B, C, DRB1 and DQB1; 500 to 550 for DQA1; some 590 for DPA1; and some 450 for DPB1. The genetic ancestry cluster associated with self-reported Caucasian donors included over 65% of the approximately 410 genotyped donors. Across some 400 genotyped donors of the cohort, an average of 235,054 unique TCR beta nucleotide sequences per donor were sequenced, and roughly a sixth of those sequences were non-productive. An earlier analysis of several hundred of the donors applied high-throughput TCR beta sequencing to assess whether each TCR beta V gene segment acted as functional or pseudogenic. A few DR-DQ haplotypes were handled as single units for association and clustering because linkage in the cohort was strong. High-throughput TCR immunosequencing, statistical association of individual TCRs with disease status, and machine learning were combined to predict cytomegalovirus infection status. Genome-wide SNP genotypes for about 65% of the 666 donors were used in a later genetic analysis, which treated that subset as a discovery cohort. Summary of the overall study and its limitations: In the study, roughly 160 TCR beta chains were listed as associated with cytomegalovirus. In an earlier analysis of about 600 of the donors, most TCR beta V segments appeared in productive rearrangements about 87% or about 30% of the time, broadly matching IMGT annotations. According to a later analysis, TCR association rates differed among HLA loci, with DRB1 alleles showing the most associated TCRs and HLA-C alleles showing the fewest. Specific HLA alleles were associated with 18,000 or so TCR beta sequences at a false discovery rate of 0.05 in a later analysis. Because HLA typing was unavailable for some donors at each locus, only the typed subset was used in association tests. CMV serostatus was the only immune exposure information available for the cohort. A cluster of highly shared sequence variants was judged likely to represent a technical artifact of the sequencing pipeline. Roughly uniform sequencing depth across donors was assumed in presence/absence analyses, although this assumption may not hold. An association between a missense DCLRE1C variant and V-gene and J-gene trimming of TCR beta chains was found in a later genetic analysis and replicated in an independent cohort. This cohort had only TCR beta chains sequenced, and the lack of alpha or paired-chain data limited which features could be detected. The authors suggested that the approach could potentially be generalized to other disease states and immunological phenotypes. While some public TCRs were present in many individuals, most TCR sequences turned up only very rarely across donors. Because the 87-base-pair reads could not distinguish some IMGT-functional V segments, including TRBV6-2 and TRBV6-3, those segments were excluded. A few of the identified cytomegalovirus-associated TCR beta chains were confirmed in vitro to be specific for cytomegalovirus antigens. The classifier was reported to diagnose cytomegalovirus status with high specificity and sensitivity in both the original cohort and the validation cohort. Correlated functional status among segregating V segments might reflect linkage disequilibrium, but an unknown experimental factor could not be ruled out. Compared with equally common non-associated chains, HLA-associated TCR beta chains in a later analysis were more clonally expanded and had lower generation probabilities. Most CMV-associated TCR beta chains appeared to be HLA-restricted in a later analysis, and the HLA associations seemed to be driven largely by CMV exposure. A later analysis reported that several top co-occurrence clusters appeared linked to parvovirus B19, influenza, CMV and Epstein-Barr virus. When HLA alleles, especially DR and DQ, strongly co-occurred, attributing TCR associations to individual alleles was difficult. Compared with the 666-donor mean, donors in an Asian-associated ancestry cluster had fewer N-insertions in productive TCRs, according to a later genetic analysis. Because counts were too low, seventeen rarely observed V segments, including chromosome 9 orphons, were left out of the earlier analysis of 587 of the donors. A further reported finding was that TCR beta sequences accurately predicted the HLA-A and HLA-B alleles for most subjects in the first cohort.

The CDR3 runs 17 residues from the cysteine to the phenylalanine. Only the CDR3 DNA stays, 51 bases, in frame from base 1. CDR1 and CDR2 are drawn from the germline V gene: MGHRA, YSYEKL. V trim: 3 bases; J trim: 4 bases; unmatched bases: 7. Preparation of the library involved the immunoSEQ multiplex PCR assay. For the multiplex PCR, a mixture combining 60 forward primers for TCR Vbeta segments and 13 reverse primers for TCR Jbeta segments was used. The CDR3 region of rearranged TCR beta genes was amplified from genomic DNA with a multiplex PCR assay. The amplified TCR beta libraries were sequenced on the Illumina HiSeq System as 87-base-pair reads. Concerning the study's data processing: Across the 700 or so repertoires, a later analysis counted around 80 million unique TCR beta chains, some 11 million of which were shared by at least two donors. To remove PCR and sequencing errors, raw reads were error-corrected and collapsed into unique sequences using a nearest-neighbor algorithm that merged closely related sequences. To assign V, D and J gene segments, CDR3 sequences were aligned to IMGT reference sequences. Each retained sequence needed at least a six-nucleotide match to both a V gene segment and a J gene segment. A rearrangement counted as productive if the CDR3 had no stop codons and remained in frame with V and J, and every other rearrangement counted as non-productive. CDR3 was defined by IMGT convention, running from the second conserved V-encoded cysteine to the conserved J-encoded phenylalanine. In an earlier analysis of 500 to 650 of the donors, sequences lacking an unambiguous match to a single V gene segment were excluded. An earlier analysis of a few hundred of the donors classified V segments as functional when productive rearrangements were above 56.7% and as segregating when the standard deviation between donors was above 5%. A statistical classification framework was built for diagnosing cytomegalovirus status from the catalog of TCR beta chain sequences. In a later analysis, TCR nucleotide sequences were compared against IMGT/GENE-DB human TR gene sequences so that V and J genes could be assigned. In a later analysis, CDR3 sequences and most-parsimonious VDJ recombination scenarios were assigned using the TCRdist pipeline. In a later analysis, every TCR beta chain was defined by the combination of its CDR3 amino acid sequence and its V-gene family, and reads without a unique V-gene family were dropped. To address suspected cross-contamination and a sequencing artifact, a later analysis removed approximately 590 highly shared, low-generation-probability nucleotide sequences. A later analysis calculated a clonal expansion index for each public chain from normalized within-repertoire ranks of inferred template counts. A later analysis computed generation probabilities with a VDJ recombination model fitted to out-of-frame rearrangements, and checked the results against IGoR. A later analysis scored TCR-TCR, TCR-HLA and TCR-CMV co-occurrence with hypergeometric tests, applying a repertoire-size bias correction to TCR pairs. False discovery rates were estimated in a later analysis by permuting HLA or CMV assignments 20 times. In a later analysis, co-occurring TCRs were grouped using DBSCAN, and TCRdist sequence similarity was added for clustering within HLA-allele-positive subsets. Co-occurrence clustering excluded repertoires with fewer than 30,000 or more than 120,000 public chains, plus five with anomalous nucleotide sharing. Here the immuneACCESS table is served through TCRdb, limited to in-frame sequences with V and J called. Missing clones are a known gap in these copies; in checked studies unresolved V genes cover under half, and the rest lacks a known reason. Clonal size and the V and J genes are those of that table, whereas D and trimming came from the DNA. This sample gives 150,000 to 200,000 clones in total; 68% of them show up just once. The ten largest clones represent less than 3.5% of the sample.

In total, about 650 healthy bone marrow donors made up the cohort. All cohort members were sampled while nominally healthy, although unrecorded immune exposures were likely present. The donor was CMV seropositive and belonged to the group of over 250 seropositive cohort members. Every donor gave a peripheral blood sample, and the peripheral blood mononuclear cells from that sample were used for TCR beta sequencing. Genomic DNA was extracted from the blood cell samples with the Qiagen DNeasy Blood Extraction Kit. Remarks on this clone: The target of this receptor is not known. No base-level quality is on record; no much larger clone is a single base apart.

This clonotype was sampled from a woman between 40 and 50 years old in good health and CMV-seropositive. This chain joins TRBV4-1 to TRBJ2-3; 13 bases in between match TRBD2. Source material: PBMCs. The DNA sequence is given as TGCGCCAGCAGCCACCCACTAGCGGGGGGGCGTTCAGATACGCAGTATTTT. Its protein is CASSHPLAGGRSDTQYF.